A selection of T cell receptor beta chains follows, all from one sample in a study of spatial heterogeneity in lung cancer. TCRdb redid the calling of the 5' RACE reads with MiXCR, one entry per CDR3 protein. The sample has about 39,000 distinct CDR3 sequences; roughly 5.8% are singletons. This specimen consisted of PBMCs, obtained at surgery. Receptors were obtained from a male donor with early-stage non-small cell lung cancer. Each CDR3 is given with its conserved first and last residue. D genes are given only for firm matches. Size values are once, few and many counts, or a class for expanded clones, and some rows have none.

clone size,J gene,D gene,V gene,CDR3 protein,CDR3 DNA
many,TRBJ1-5,.,TRBV6-6,CASRDSYSNQPQHF,TGTGCCAGCAGAGACAGTTATAGCAATCAGCCCCAGCATTTT
many,TRBJ2-3,.,TRBV5-1,CASSWNSRDFTDTQYF,TGCGCCAGCAGCTGGAATTCCCGGGATTTCACAGATACGCAGTATTTT
many,TRBJ2-1,TRBD2,TRBV28,CASSGLAGGREQFF,TGTGCCAGCAGTGGACTAGCGGGGGGGCGAGAGCAGTTCTTC
many,TRBJ2-3,.,TRBV20-1,CSAVFSTDTQYF,TGCAGTGCGGTCTTTAGCACAGATACGCAGTATTTT
many,TRBJ2-1,TRBD1,TRBV10-3,CAISGQGSYNEQFF,TGTGCCATCAGTGGACAGGGAAGCTACAATGAGCAGTTCTTC
many,TRBJ2-1,.,TRBV7-3,CASSLKAPGGYNEQFF,TGTGCCAGCAGCTTAAAGGCCCCCGGGGGATACAATGAGCAGTTCTTC
medium-sized,TRBJ1-1,.,TRBV29-1,CSVGLQGSTEAFF,TGCAGCGTTGGGCTCCAGGGGTCCACTGAAGCTTTCTTT
many,TRBJ1-2,.,TRBV20-1,CSARVQGGGYTF,TGCAGTGCTAGGGTACAGGGAGGTGGCTACACCTTC
once,TRBJ2-7,.,TRBV12-3/TRBV12-4,CASRGPTSYEQYF,TGTGCCAGCAGGGGACCGACTTCCTACGAGCAGTACTTC
many,TRBJ2-3,TRBD1,TRBV10-3,CAIRQGPTQYF,TGTGCCATCAGACAGGGGCCTACGCAGTATTTT
few,TRBJ1-5,.,TRBV11-2,CASSLAGVREPQHF,TGTGCCAGCAGCCTAGCCGGGGTGAGGGAGCCCCAGCATTTT
many,TRBJ2-2,.,TRBV3-1,CATINTGELFF,TGTGCCACTATAAACACCGGGGAGCTGTTTTTT
.,TRBJ1-1,.,TRBV12-3/TRBV12-4,CASSFRGPYTEAFF,TGTGCCAGCAGTTTTCGGGGGCCATACACTGAAGCTTTCTTT
.,TRBJ1-2,.,TRBV7-9,CASSPVLGSYGYTF,TGTGCCAGCAGCCCCGTGCTGGGAAGCTATGGCTACACCTTC
few,TRBJ1-2,.,TRBV7-9,CASSLDLIRGTYGYTF,TGTGCCAGCAGCTTAGATTTAATACGAGGAACCTATGGCTACACCTTC
.,TRBJ1-3,.,TRBV15,CATSRDGQGMRNTIYF,TGTGCCACCAGCAGAGATGGGCAGGGTATGCGAAACACCATATATTTT
many,TRBJ2-4,.,TRBV12-3/TRBV12-4,CASSFLRNIQYF,TGTGCCAGCAGTTTCTTACGAAACATTCAGTACTTC
.,TRBJ2-5,TRBD2,TRBV20-1,CSARGPSGGARETQYF,TGCAGTGCTAGAGGACCCAGCGGGGGGGCTCGGGAGACCCAGTACTTC
many,TRBJ1-4,.,TRBV28,CASIAAVAGSNEKLFF,TGTGCCAGCATAGCAGCCGTCGCCGGCTCTAATGAAAAACTGTTTTTT
.,TRBJ2-7,.,TRBV7-2,CASSLAREGNEQYF,TGTGCCAGCAGCTTAGCCAGGGAAGGAAACGAGCAGTACTTC
.,TRBJ1-6,TRBD1,TRBV30,CAWSQRTGYNSPLHF,TGTGCCTGGAGCCAAAGGACAGGGTATAATTCACCCCTCCACTTT
many,TRBJ2-7,TRBD2,TRBV29-1,CSVAIMTGTSSHEQYF,TGCAGCGTTGCGATTATGACCGGGACTAGCTCGCACGAGCAGTACTTC
medium-sized,TRBJ1-5,TRBD1,TRBV7-9,CASSRDRVSNQPQHF,TGTGCCAGCAGCCGTGACAGGGTGAGCAATCAGCCCCAGCATTTT
.,TRBJ1-5,TRBD1,TRBV5-5,CASSFKQGASEPQHF,TGTGCCAGCAGCTTCAAACAGGGGGCTAGCGAGCCCCAGCATTTT
many,TRBJ1-1,.,TRBV6-5,CASRLQAMNTEAFF,TGTGCCAGCAGACTCCAGGCAATGAATACTGAAGCTTTCTTT
many,TRBJ2-1,TRBD1,TRBV5-1,CASSLGGQGLNEQFF,TGCGCCAGCAGCTTGGGGGGACAGGGTTTGAATGAGCAGTTCTTC
many,TRBJ1-1,.,TRBV6-5,CASSPEGVPNTEAFF,TGTGCCAGCAGCCCCGAGGGGGTCCCGAACACTGAAGCTTTCTTT
.,TRBJ2-3,TRBD2,TRBV5-1,CASSSIGTSGSTDTQYF,TGCGCCAGCAGCTCGATAGGGACTAGCGGGAGCACAGATACGCAGTATTTT
many,TRBJ1-2,.,TRBV5-5,CASSLAGQSNYGYTF,TGTGCCAGCAGCTTGGCCGGACAGTCTAACTATGGCTACACCTTC
.,TRBJ2-1,TRBD1,TRBV24-1,CATSDWDRDRAGEQFF,TGTGCCACCAGTGATTGGGATCGGGACAGGGCCGGTGAGCAGTTCTTC
many,TRBJ2-7,TRBD1,TRBV11-2,CASSSLRAGGYEQYF,TGTGCCAGCAGCTCCCTGAGGGCAGGGGGCTACGAGCAGTACTTC
few,TRBJ2-5,.,TRBV18,CASSRGSTSQETQYF,TGTGCCAGCTCACGGGGGTCGACCTCCCAAGAGACCCAGTACTTC
many,TRBJ2-3,.,TRBV4-1,CASSQDTHTSTDTQYF,TGCGCCAGCAGCCAAGATACTCATACTAGCACAGATACGCAGTATTTT
.,TRBJ2-3,.,TRBV25-1,CASSDPGRAPLGTQYF,TGTGCCAGCAGTGATCCGGGCAGGGCCCCGTTAGGTACGCAGTATTTT
.,TRBJ1-6,.,TRBV21-1,CASSGPLHF,TGTGCCAGCAGCGGTCCCCTCCACTTT
many,TRBJ1-1,.,TRBV9,CASGAGANTEAFF,TGTGCCAGCGGGGCAGGGGCGAACACTGAAGCTTTCTTT
many,TRBJ2-7,TRBD1,TRBV7-2,CASSPGDRGFSDEQYF,TGTGCCAGCAGCCCAGGAGACAGGGGATTTTCGGACGAGCAGTACTTC
many,TRBJ1-5,.,TRBV30,CAWSSSSNQPQHF,TGTGCCTGGAGTTCCAGTTCCAATCAGCCCCAGCATTTT
few,TRBJ2-7,TRBD1,TRBV6-2/TRBV6-3,CASSLTYRGQGQYF,TGTGCCAGCAGTCTAACCTACAGGGGGCAAGGGCAGTACTTC
few,TRBJ1-5,.,TRBV6-5,CASSYSVGSNQPQHF,TGTGCCAGCAGTTACTCGGTTGGGAGCAATCAGCCCCAGCATTTT
many,TRBJ2-4,.,TRBV9,CASSVSGLPQKNIQYF,TGTGCCAGCAGCGTATCCGGTCTGCCCCAAAAAAACATTCAGTACTTC
.,TRBJ2-7,.,TRBV28,CASRRDFNEQYF,TGTGCCAGCAGACGGGACTTCAACGAGCAGTACTTC
.,TRBJ2-1,TRBD2,TRBV20-1,CSAQQVGYAGAYNEQFF,TGCAGTGCCCAACAGGTGGGGTATGCGGGGGCCTACAATGAGCAGTTCTTC
.,TRBJ2-7,TRBD1,TRBV7-9,CASSSLGTATYEQYF,TGTGCCAGCAGCTCCCTTGGGACAGCAACCTACGAGCAGTACTTC
many,TRBJ1-5,.,TRBV4-3,CASSQDWGNNQPQHF,TGCGCCAGCAGCCAAGATTGGGGGAACAATCAGCCCCAGCATTTT
many,TRBJ2-3,.,TRBV2,CASSERVLFDTQYF,TGTGCCAGCAGTGAGAGAGTCTTATTTGATACGCAGTATTTT
many,TRBJ1-1,.,TRBV18,CASSPNGLGAFF,TGTGCCAGCTCGCCAAACGGCCTGGGGGCTTTCTTT
.,TRBJ2-2,TRBD1,TRBV2,CASKRQGANTGELVF,TGTGCCAGCAAGAGACAGGGAGCGAACACCGGGGAGCTGGTTTTT
.,TRBJ2-1,.,TRBV29-1,CSVEISMGTRIF,TGCAGCGTTGAGATAAGTATGGGGACGAGGATCTTC